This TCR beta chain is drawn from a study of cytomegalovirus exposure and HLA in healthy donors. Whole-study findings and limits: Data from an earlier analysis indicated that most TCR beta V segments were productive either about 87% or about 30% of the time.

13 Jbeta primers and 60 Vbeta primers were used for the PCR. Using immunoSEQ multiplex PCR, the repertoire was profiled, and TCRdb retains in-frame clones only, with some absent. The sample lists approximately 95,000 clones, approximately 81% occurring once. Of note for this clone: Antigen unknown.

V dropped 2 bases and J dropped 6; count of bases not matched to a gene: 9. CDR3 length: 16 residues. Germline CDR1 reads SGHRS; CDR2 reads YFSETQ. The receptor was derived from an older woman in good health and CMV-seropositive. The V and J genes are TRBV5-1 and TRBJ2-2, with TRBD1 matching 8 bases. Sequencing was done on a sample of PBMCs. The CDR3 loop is CASSFSGGVLSGELFF. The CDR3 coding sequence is TGCGCCAGCAGCTTCTCAGGGGGCGTGTTGTCCGGGGAGCTGTTTTTT.